Below, 2 T cell receptor beta chains from the same sample are listed, as sequenced in a study of naive and memory T cell subsets (dated by TCRdb to 2016 to 2017). The study described a robust, sensitive protocol for amplifying, sequencing and analyzing TCRs, using 3' ligation of a UMI-containing oligonucleotide to TCR cDNA. Libraries were made using 5' RACE. Sequencing relied on an Illumina MiSeq. The ligated cDNA was amplified in four rounds of PCR with nested alpha and beta constant region primers together with the SP2 primer. TCRdb redid the processing of the public reads, applying fastp at Q25 and MiXCR, and retained in-frame beta chains. Rows matching on CDR3 protein sequence are summarized as one entry with the most common DNA and genes. The sample has 50,000 to 60,000 distinct CDR3 sequences on record, around 8% of them singletons. Clones ranked in the top ten supply 9.8% of the sample. The receptors here all came from a female donor in good health.

The chain recombines TRBV14 with TRBJ2-6, with D possibly matching TRBD1 (6 bases). The germline gives CDR1 SGHDN, CDR2 FVKESK. Between the trimmed V and J ends, which lost 4 bases and 1 base, there was a span of 17 bases. The CDR3 is 18 amino acids. As DNA, the CDR3 is TGTGCCAGCAGCCGGCAGGGGCTCCCTCTGTCTGGGGCCAACGTCCTGACTTTC. As protein: CASSRQGLPLSGANVLTF. Filled out from reference TRBV14 and TRBJ2-6, the complete variable domain reads EAGVTQFPSHSVIEKGQTVTLRCDPISGHDNLYWYRRVMGKEIKFLLHFVKESKQDESGMPNNRFLAERTGGTYSTLKVQPAELEDSGVYFCASSRQGLPLSGANVLTFGAGSRLTVL.

This clonotype has just a few counts. V gene TRBV11-1 combines with J gene TRBJ1-2, with a weak D call TRBD1 (5 bases). Per germline, CDR1 SGHAT and CDR2 FQDESV (reference sequence). The V end was cut by 5 bases, the J end by 12 bases, with 25 bases between. The CDR3 covers 15 residues. Written as DNA, the CDR3 is TGTGCCAGCAGCCCAGCGGGGCAGGGCCGTACGGGCGACACCTTC. Translation gives CASSPAGQGRTGDTF.